A single sample is the source of the 20 T cell receptor beta chains below, sequenced in a study of blood T cell repertoires in COVID-19. The repertoire was sequenced with immunoSEQ multiplex PCR; TCRdb's copy has only in-frame clones and lacks some. The table shows under 200,000 clones, with roughly 80% occurring only once. Sequenced sample: peripheral blood. Every receptor here comes from a man younger than 35 with active or convalescent COVID-19.

The gene calls are TRBV7-2 and TRBJ1-5, with 9 bases matching TRBD1. The germline CDR1 and CDR2 sequences are SGHTA and FQGNSA. The CDR3 loop spans 15 amino acids. V lost 3 bases and J lost 4; bases outside the gene matches: 4. CDR3: CASSFRQGGNQPQHF. The CDR3 bases are TGTGCCAGCAGCTTCCGACAGGGGGGAAATCAGCCCCAGCATTTT.

This clone has a single count. The chain carries TRBV5-1 and TRBJ2-7, with 11 bases aligning to TRBD2. The germline CDR1 and CDR2 sequences are SGHRS and YFSETQ. This CDR3 is 15 amino acids long. Trimming took 4 bases from V and 5 from J; bases not matched to a gene: 8. In DNA form, the CDR3 reads TGCGCCAGCAGCCGTGCACTAGCGGGAGCCCACGAGCAGTACTTC. This translates into CASSRALAGAHEQYF.

The chain is built from TRBV6-5 and TRBJ1-1; D remains unclear. In germline, CDR1 is MNHEY, CDR2 SVGAGI. The V gene lost 6 bases and the J gene lost 6 bases, with 14 bases spanning the gap. The CDR3 is made up of 13 amino acids. CDR3 sequence: CASRPTQNAEAFF. DNA of the CDR3: TGTGCCAGCAGGCCAACTCAAAACGCTGAAGCTTTCTTT.

This clone was picked up a small number of times. The rearrangement links TRBV7-2 to TRBJ2-3, with 16 bases lining up with TRBD2. Trimming took 5 bases from V and 4 from J; bases not matched to a gene: 9. This CDR3 spans 18 amino acids. Germline V gene sequence: CDR1 SGHTA, CDR2 FQGNSA. CDR3 DNA sequence: TGTGCCAGCAGCCAGCGGGGGACTAGCGGGAGGGCCGCAGATACGCAGTATTTT. Translation: CASSQRGTSGRAADTQYF.

CDR3 bases: TGTGCCAGTAGGGACGGGGGAGGACGCTCCTACGAGCAGTACTTC. This gives the protein CASRDGGGRSYEQYF. V usage is TRBV19 and J usage is TRBJ2-7; a weak D match, TRBD2 (6 bases). Per germline, CDR1 LNHDA and CDR2 SQIVND (reference sequence). The CDR3 runs 15 residues. The germline V and J ends were trimmed by 6 bases and 0 bases, with 15 bases remaining between them.

V gene TRBV18 combines with J gene TRBJ1-5; tentatively, D is TRBD1 (6 bases). Trimming cost V 4 bases and J 2 bases, with 9 bases left between them. CDR1 and CDR2 from the germline V gene are KGHSH and LQKENI. This CDR3 is built from 14 residues. The CDR3 sequence: CASSQGVGNQPQHF. The CDR3 DNA reads TGTGCCAGCTCACAGGGGGTGGGCAATCAGCCCCAGCATTTT.

The V call is TRBV5-1, the J call TRBJ1-4; TRBD1 matches at 9 bases. Per germline, CDR1 SGHRS and CDR2 YFSETQ. Trimming took 0 bases from V and 7 from J; bases not matched to a gene: 7. The CDR3 totals 16 residues. The CDR3 protein is CASSLGQGVSFEKLFF. The CDR3 DNA reads as TGCGCCAGCAGCTTGGGACAGGGGGTTTCTTTTGAAAAACTGTTTTTT.

This clone was seen a single time. J is TRBJ2-1 and V is TRBV29-1; 13 positions match TRBD2. The V gene end was trimmed by 7 bases and the J gene end by 0 bases; junction bases not matched to a gene: 9. The CDR3 runs 17 residues. In germline, CDR1 is SQVTM, CDR2 ANQGSEA. In DNA form, the CDR3 reads TGCAGCGCTAGGACTAGCGGGAGTTCATACTCCTACAATGAGCAGTTCTTC. This encodes CSARTSGSSYSYNEQFF.

V and J are TRBV29-1 and TRBJ2-7; 8 bases are a match to TRBD2. From germline, CDR1 is SQVTM and CDR2 ANQGSEA. V shed 4 bases, J shed 6 bases, and the junction held 11 bases outside the gene matches. The CDR3 is 14 amino acids. In DNA, the CDR3 is TGCAGCGTTGCCGATAGCGGGACCCTCCTCGAGCAGTACTTC. Translating it yields CSVADSGTLLEQYF.

The CDR3 DNA follows: TGTGCCAGCAGTGATGCGGCAAGGGGCGGTGGCTACACCTTC. Translating it yields CASSDAARGGGYTF. The chain couples TRBV25-1 to TRBJ1-2; maybe TRBD1 (5 bases). Trimming removed 3 bases at V and 7 bases at J, with 15 bases between. The CDR3 extends over 14 amino acids. CDR1 is MGHDK and CDR2 is SYGVNS in the germline V gene.

V gene TRBV9 combines with J gene TRBJ2-5, with 14 bases fitting TRBD2. The V gene's germline CDR1 is SGDLS and CDR2 YYNGEE. The length of the CDR3 is 17 residues. Trimming at V came to 2 bases and at J to 4 bases, leaving 7 bases not matched to a gene. The CDR3 region is CASSVGTSGSIGETQYF. The CDR3 coding sequence is TGTGCCAGCAGCGTTGGGACTAGCGGGAGTATCGGAGAGACCCAGTACTTC.

This chain joins TRBV15 and TRBJ2-5, with D possibly TRBD1 on 5 matching bases. The CDR3 runs 17 residues. The germline gives CDR1 LNHNV, CDR2 YYDKDF (reference sequence). V shed 0 bases and J shed 1 base, with 15 bases lying between them. DNA of the CDR3: TGTGCCACCAGCAGAGATTTGGTAAGGGGCGGCCAAGAGACCCAGTACTTC. The encoded protein is CATSRDLVRGGQETQYF.

J is TRBJ1-1 and V is TRBV5-5, with D possibly TRBD1 on 6 matching bases. The CDR3 length is 15 residues. Trimming took off 2 bases at V and 1 base at J, with 12 bases between the two ends. Germline lookup yields CDR1 SGHKS and CDR2 YYEKEE (reference sequence). CDR3: CASSFTGMGNTEAFF. CDR3 in DNA: TGTGCCAGCAGCTTTACAGGGATGGGGAACACTGAAGCTTTCTTT.

V is TRBV18 and J is TRBJ2-7; 7 bases align to TRBD1. Germline V gene sequence: CDR1 KGHSH, CDR2 LQKENI. The length of the CDR3 is 16 residues. V was clipped by 0 bases and J by 0 bases; unmatched bases: 5. CDR3 sequence (DNA): TGTGCCAGCTCACCACCGATTACAGGGGTCTCCTACGAGCAGTACTTC. It yields the protein CASSPPITGVSYEQYF.

In this sample, this clone turned up once. The chain recombines TRBV30 with TRBJ2-5, with a tentative D call TRBD2 (5 bases). The germline V gene has CDR1 GTSNPN and CDR2 SVGIG (reference sequence). V was cut by 7 bases and J by 5 bases, with 17 bases left in between. CDR3 size: 13 residues. CDR3 amino acids: CAFVPGRGETQYF. CDR3 DNA sequence: TGTGCCTTCGTGCCGGGTCGAGGGGAGACCCAGTACTTC.

This chain connects TRBV19 to TRBJ2-5; TRBD1 is a possible D gene (5 bases). V lost 6 bases to trimming and J lost 7 bases, with 12 bases between them. CDR3 length equals 12 residues. Germline V gives CDR1 LNHDA, CDR2 SQIVND (reference sequence). CDR3 protein: CASSLERGTQYF. The CDR3 region has the DNA TGTGCCAGTAGCCTAGAAAGGGGGACCCAGTACTTC. The full variable domain, its missing parts supplied by reference TRBV19 and TRBJ2-5, is DGGITQSPKYLFRKEGQNVTLSCEQNLNHDAMYWYRQDPGQGLRLIYYSQIVNDFQKGDIAEGYSVSREKKESFPLTVTSAQKNPTAFYLCASSLERGTQYFGPGTRLLVL.

V is TRBV7-2 and J is TRBJ1-1; D gene unclear. CDR3 size: 14 residues. Germline values: CDR1 SGHTA, CDR2 FQGNSA. V gave up 7 bases and J gave up 2 bases, with 14 bases separating them. The DNA of the CDR3 is TGTGCCAGCACCCTCTGGGCCACCAACACTGAAGCTTTCTTT. Amino acids: CASTLWATNTEAFF. The full variable domain, with the rest looked up from reference TRBV7-2 and TRBJ1-1, is GAGVSQSPSNKVTEKGKDVELRCDPISGHTALYWYRQSLGQGLEFLIYFQGNSAPDKSGLPSDRFSAERTGGSVSTLTIQRTQQEDSAVYLCASTLWATNTEAFFGQGTRLTVV.

The chain employs TRBV7-2 and TRBJ2-4; D unresolved. V lost 6 bases to trimming and J lost 0 bases, with 9 bases between them. The germline V gene encodes CDR1 SGHTA and CDR2 FQGNSA. The CDR3 runs to 14 residues. CDR3 coding DNA: TGTGCCAGCAGGGAGAGTCGAGCCAAAAACATTCAGTACTTC. It specifies CASRESRAKNIQYF. Using reference TRBV7-2 and TRBJ2-4 for the parts outside the CDR3, the full variable domain is GAGVSQSPSNKVTEKGKDVELRCDPISGHTALYWYRQSLGQGLEFLIYFQGNSAPDKSGLPSDRFSAERTGGSVSTLTIQRTQQEDSAVYLCASRESRAKNIQYFGAGTRLSVL.

The rearrangement links TRBV28 to TRBJ2-2; 7 positions match TRBD2. Trimming at V came to 3 bases and at J to 8 bases, leaving 15 bases not matched to a gene. CDR3 length: 17 amino acids. The germline gives CDR1 MDHEN, CDR2 SYDVKM. CDR3 coding DNA: TGTGCCAGCAGTTTTTCCGCCCTAGCGGAGAGAGGGGGGGAGCTGTTTTTT. Translation gives CASSFSALAERGGELFF.

V gene TRBV9 combines with J gene TRBJ2-1; 8 bases align to TRBD2. After removal of 4 bases from V and 7 bases from J, the junction contained 13 bases not matched to a gene. Germline assignment: CDR1 SGDLS and CDR2 YYNGEE. CDR3 length: 16 amino acids. CDR3 coding DNA: TGTGCCAGCAGCTTATCCCCGCGGGGGGCGAGGAATGAGCAGTTCTTC. Translated, it gives CASSLSPRGARNEQFF.